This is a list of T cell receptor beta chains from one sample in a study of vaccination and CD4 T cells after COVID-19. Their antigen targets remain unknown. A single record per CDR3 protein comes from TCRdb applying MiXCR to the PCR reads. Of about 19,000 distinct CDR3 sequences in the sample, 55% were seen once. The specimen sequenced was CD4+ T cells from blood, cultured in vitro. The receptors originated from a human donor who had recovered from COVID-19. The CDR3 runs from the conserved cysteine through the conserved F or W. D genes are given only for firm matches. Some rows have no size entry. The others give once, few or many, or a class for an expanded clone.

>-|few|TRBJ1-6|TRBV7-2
TGTGCCAGCAGCCCTACAGGGCCGGGAGGCTCCTATAATTCACCCCTCCACTTT
CASSPTGPGGSYNSPLHF
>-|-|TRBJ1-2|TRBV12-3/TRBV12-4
TGTGCCAGCAGTTTTGGCGGCTCCCCGCGTCGCTACACCTTC
CASSFGGSPRRYTF
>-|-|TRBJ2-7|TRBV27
TGTGCCAGCAGTTCCAGACAGACCTACGAGCAGTACTTC
CASSSRQTYEQYF
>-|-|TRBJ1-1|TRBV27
TGTGCCAGCAGTTTAAAAGGGGGGAACACTGAAGCTTTCTTT
CASSLKGGNTEAFF
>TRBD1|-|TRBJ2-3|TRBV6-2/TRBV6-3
TGTGCCAGCAGCACCGGGGGACAGGGCATACTAGCAGTCCTCACAGATACGCAGTATTTT
CASSTGGQGILAVLTDTQYF
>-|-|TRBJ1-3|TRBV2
TGTGCCAGCAGACTCACAGTGTCTGGAAACACCATATATTTT
CASRLTVSGNTIYF
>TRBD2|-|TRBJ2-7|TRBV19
TGTGCCAGTAGTATAGGGGTGGGTAGCGAAAGACTAGCCCACGAGCAGTACTTC
CASSIGVGSERLAHEQYF
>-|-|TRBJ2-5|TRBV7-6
TGTGCCAGCACCGGGACGGAACAAGAGACCCAGTACTTC
CASTGTEQETQYF
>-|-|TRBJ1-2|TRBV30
TGTGCCTGGAGTCACCAGGGAGGCTACACCTTC
CAWSHQGGYTF
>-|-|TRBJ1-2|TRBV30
TGTGCCTGGAGCCCCGATTACTTTGATGGCTACACCTTC
CAWSPDYFDGYTF
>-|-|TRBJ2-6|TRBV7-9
TGTGCCAGCAGCCTGACACTTCCTGGGGCCAACGTCCTGACTTTC
CASSLTLPGANVLTF
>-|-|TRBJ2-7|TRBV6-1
TGTGCCAGTCGACAGCAGCCCTACGAGCAGTACTTC
CASRQQPYEQYF
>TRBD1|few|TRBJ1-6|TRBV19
TGTGCCAGTAGTACCCCACAGGGGTCGGCTTCACCCCTCCACTTT
CASSTPQGSASPLHF
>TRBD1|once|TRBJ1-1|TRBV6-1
TGTGCCAGCAGTGCCTATGTATTCCGGGACAGGGGGCGCACTGAAGCTTTCTTT
CASSAYVFRDRGRTEAFF
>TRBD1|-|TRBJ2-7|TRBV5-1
TGCGCCAGCAGCCCGACACAGGGGTTTAGTTACGAGCAGTACTTC
CASSPTQGFSYEQYF
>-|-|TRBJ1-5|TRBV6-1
TGTGCCAGCAGTCTACACGGTTTAAGCAATCAGCCCCAGCATTTT
CASSLHGLSNQPQHF
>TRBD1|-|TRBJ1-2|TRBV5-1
TGCGCCAGCAGCCGGGACAGCGACTATGGCTACACCTTC
CASSRDSDYGYTF
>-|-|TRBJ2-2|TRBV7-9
TGTGCCAGCAGCCGAGTTGGGGGCGATAGGAGCGGGGAGCTGTTTTTT
CASSRVGGDRSGELFF
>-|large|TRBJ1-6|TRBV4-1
TGCGCCAGCAGCCCCGACGGGGTTGTGTCACCCCTCCACTTT
CASSPDGVVSPLHF
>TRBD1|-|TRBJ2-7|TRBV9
TGTGCCAGCAGCGTAGGAGGACAGGCCTACGAGCAGTACTTC
CASSVGGQAYEQYF
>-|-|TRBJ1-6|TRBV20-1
TGCAGTGCTAGGAGAAGGGGCCTTTCGAATTCACCCCTCCACTTT
CSARRRGLSNSPLHF
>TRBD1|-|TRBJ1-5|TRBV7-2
TGTGCCAGCAGATTAGAAAGGGGGCTCAATCAGCCCCAGCATTTT
CASRLERGLNQPQHF
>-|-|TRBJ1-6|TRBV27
TGTGCCAGCAGTGCCCTAAGAGGGGAGGGTAATTCACCCCTCCACTTT
CASSALRGEGNSPLHF
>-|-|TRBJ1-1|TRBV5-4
TGTGCCAGCAGCCCCGATTCGGGGAGAGACACTGAAGCTTTCTTT
CASSPDSGRDTEAFF
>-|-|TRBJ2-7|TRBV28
TGTGCCAGCAGTTTAATCAGTCACGAGCAGTACTTC
CASSLISHEQYF
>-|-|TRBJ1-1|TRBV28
TGTGCCAGCAATGTGATCGGGACCCTAACTGAAGCTTTCTTT
CASNVIGTLTEAFF
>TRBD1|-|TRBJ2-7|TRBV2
TGTGCCAGCAGTGGGGGTGGACAGGGCTACGAGCAGTACTTC
CASSGGGQGYEQYF
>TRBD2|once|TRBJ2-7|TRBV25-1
TGTGCCACCCTTCCCGAGCGGGAAGGTAAGTACGAGCAGTACTTC
CATLPEREGKYEQYF
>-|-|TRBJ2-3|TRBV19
TGTGCCAGTAGTACCCGCACAGATACGCAGTATTTT
CASSTRTDTQYF
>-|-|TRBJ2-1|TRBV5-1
TGCGCCAGCAGCTTGGGCGGGACGGAGAACAATGAGCAGTTCTTC
CASSLGGTENNEQFF
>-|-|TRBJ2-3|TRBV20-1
TGCAGTGCTAGGGACTCCCTGGACACAGATACGCAGTATTTT
CSARDSLDTDTQYF
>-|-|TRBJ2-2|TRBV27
TGTGCCAGCAGTTCAAGGCAGCGAGTGATGAACACCGGGGAGCTGTTTTTT
CASSSRQRVMNTGELFF
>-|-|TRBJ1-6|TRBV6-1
TGTGCCAGCAACCTTTTAGTGAGGATTGTCCATTCACCCCTCCACTTT
CASNLLVRIVHSPLHF
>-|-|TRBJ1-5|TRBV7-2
TGTGCCAGCAGCTTGGGGGCCCTTGATGGACAGCCCCAGCATTTT
CASSLGALDGQPQHF
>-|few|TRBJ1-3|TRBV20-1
TGCAGTGCTAGACCCCCCGGGCAGGGACTCTCTGGAAACACCATATATTTT
CSARPPGQGLSGNTIYF
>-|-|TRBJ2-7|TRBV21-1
TGTGCCAGCAGCAAAGTGGTTCTAGCGGACTCCTACGAGCAGTACTTC
CASSKVVLADSYEQYF
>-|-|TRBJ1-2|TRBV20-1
TGCAGTGCCCCCCTGCACTATGGCTACACCTTC
CSAPLHYGYTF
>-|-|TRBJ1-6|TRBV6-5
TGTGCCAGCAGTTACTCGAAGCCGGGGGACTATAATTCACCCCTCCACTTT
CASSYSKPGDYNSPLHF
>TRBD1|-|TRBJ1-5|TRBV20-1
TGCAGTGCTCCACAGGGGGCGTATAGCAATCAGCCCCAGCATTTT
CSAPQGAYSNQPQHF
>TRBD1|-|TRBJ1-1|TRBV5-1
TGCGCCAGCAGCTACAGGGGGCTCGGCAGGGACGAAGCTTTCTTT
CASSYRGLGRDEAFF
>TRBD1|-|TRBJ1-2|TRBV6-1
TGTGCCAGCAGTCAAGCCGCGGGACAGGATGTCAATGGCTACACCTTC
CASSQAAGQDVNGYTF
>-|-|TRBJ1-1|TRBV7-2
TGTGCCAGCAGCTCCGACACATTTGAAGCTTTCTTT
CASSSDTFEAFF
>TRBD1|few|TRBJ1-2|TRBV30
TGTGCCTGGAACATCGACAGGGGTTCGGGCTACACCTTC
CAWNIDRGSGYTF
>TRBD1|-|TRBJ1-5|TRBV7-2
TGTGCCAGCAGCTTAGCGAAGGGGGCCCGGCCCCAGCATTTT
CASSLAKGARPQHF
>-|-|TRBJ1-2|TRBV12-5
TGTGCTAGTGGTTTGGCAGGGGCCGGCTATGGCTACACCTTC
CASGLAGAGYGYTF
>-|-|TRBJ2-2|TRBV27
TGTGCCAGCAGACCCCTCCTAGGGGCCGGGGAGCTGTTTTTT
CASRPLLGAGELFF
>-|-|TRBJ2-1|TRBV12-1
TGTGCCAGCAGGCCGGGACTCCACTCAAATGAGCAGTTCTTC
CASRPGLHSNEQFF
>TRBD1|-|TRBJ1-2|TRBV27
TGTGCCAGCACCTCGGACAGGGGAGGGGTCTATGGCTACACCTTC
CASTSDRGGVYGYTF